This T cell receptor (beta chain) was recovered during a study of T cells after yellow fever vaccination. The V gene end was trimmed by 4 bases and the J gene end by 5 bases; junction bases not matched to a gene: 6. This CDR3 is built from 14 residues. Germline V gives CDR1 SGHDT, CDR2 YYEEEE. Findings and caveats of the study: Abundant clonotypes from the bulk population could have been carried over as contaminants into FACS-sorted repertoires. CD4 and CD8 compartments shared a small share of clonotypes.

This clonotype was detected many times. The antigen remains undetermined. A single record per CDR3 protein comes from TCRdb applying MiXCR to the 5' RACE reads. The profile covers 150,000 or so distinct CDR3 sequences, with about 7% appearing a single time and more than 0.6% taken by the ten largest. The origin of this receptor is a man aged 25-45 years who received the YFV17D yellow fever vaccine. Sequenced material: CD4+ T cells sorted from PBMCs, taken 10 days after the yellow fever booster vaccination. The chain uses TRBV5-6 and TRBJ2-1; 7 nucleotides match TRBD1. DNA for the CDR3: TGTGCCAGCAGCCTGGGACAGTGGGACAATGAGCAGTTCTTC. Residues: CASSLGQWDNEQFF.